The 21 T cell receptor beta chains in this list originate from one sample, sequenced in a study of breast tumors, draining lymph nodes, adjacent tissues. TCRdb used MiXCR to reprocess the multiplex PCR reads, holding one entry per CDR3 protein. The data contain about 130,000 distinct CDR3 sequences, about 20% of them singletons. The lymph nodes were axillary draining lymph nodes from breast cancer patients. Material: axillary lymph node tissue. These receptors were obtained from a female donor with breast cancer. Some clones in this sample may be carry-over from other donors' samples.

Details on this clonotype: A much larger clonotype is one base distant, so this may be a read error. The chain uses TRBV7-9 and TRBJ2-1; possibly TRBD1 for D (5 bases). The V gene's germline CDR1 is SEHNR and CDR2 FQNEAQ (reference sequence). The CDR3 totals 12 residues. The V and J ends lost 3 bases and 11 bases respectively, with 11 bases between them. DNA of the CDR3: TGTGCCAGCAGCTTGCAGGGCGGTAAGCAGTTCTTC. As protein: CASSLQGGKQFF.

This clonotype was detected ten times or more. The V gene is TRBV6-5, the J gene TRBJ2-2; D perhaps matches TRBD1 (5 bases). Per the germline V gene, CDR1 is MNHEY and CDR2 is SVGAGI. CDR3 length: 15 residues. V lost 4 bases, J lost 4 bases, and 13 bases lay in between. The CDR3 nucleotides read TGTGCCAGCAGTTCCTCCCCAGACAGCACCGGGGAGCTGTTTTTT. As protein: CASSSSPDSTGELFF.

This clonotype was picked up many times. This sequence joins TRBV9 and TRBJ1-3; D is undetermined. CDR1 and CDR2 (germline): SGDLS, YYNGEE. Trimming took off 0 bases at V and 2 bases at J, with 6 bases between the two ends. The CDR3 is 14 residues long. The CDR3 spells CASSVGPAGNTIYF. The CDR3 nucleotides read TGTGCCAGCAGCGTAGGGCCAGCTGGAAACACCATATATTTT.

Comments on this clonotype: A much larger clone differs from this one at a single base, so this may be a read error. In DNA, the CDR3 is TGCAGTGCGTCAACTAGCGGGAGATTAGGTGAGCAGTCCTTC. This gives the protein CSASTSGRLGEQSF. The chain couples TRBV20-1 to TRBJ2-1, with 11 bases that match TRBD2. Germline V gene sequence: CDR1 DFQATT, CDR2 SNEGSKA (reference sequence). CDR3 length equals 14 residues.

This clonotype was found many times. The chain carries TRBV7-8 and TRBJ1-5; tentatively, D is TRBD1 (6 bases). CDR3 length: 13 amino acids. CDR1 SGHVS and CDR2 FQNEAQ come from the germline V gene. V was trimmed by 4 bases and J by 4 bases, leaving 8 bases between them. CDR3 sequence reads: CASSSQGNQPQHF. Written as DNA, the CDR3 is TGTGCCAGCAGCTCACAGGGAAATCAGCCCCAGCATTTT.

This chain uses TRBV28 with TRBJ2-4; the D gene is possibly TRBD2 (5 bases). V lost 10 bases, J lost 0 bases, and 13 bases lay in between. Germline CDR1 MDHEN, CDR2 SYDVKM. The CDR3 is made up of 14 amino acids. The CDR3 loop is CATSRRVAKNIQYF. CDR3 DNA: TGTGCCACCTCCCGGCGGGTAGCCAAAAACATTCAGTACTTC.

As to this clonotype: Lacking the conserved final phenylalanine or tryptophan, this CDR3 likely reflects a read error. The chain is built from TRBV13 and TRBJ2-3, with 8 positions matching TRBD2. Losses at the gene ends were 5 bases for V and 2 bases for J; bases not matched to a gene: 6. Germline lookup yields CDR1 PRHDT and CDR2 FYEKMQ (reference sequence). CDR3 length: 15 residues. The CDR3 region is CASSLSGSDTDTQYS. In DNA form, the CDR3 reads TGTGCCAGCAGCCTCAGCGGGAGTGACACAGATACGCAGTATTCT.

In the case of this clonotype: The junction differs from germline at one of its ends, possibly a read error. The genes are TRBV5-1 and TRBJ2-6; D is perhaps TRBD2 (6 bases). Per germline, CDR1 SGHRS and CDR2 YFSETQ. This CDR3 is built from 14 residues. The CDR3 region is CASMRDSGADVLTF. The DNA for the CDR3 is TGCGCCAGCATGCGGGACTCTGGGGCCGACGTCCTGACTTTC.

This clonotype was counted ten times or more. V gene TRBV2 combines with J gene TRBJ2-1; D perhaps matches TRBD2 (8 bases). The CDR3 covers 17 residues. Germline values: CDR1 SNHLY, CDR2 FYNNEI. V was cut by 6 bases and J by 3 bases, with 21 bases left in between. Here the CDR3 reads CASRGTAGELDYNEQFF. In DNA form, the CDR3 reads TGTGCCAGCAGGGGGACAGCGGGAGAGTTGGACTACAATGAGCAGTTCTTC.

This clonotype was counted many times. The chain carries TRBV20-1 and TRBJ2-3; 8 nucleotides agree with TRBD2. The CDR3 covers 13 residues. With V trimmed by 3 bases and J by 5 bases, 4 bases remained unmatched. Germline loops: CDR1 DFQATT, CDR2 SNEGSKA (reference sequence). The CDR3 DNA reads TGCAGTGCTAGCGGGAGGGCCAGAGATACGCAGTATTTT. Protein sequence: CSASGRARDTQYF.

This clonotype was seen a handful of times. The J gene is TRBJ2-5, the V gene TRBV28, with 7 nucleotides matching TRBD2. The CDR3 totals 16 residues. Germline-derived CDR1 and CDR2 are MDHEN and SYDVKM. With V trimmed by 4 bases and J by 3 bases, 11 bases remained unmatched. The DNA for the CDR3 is TGTGCCAGCAGTTCCCTACTCAGGGCGGGAGAAGAGACCCAGTACTTC. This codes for CASSSLLRAGEETQYF. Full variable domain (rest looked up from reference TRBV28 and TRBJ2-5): DVKVTQSSRYLVKRTGEKVFLECVQDMDHENMFWYRQDPGLGLRLIYFSYDVKMKEKGDIPEGYSVSREKKERFSLILESASTNQTSMYLCASSSLLRAGEETQYFGPGTRLLVL.

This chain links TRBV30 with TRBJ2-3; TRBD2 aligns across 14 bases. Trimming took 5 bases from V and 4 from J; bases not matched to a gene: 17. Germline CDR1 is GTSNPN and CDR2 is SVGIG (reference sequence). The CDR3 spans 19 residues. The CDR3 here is CAWGGGLAGEPKFADTQYF. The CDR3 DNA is TGTGCCTGGGGAGGGGGACTAGCGGGGGAGCCCAAATTCGCAGATACGCAGTATTTT. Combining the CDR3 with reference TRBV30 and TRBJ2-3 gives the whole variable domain SQTIHQWPATLVQPVGSPLSLECTVEGTSNPNLYWYRQAAGRGLQLLFYSVGIGQISSEVPQNLSASRPQDRQFILSSKKLLLSDSGFYLCAWGGGLAGEPKFADTQYFGPGTRLTVL.

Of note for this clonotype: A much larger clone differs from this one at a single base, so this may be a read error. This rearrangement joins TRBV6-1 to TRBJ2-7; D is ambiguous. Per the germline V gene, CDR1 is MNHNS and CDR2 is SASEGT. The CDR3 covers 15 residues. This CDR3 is CTSSELKESSYEQYF. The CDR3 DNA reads TGTACCAGCAGTGAACTCAAGGAAAGCTCCTACGAGCAGTACTTC.

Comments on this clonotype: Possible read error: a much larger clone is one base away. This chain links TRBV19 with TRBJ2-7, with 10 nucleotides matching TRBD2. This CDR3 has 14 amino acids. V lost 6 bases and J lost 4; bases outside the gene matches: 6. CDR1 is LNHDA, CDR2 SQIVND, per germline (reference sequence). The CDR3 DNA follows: TGTGCCAGTAGGAGCACTAGCGGGGCTTACGAGCAGTACTTC. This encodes CASRSTSGAYEQYF.

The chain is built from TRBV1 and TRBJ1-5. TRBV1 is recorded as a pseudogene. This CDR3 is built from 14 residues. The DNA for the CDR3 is TGCTACCAGCCATCAAAATATAGCAATCAGCCCCAGCATTTT. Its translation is CYQPSKYSNQPQHF.

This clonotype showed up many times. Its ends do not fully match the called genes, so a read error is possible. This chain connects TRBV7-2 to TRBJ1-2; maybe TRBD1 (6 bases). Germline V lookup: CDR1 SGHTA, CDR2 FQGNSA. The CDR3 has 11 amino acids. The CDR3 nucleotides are TGTGCCAGCAGCTTAGGGGGGGGCTCCACCTTC. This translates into CASSLGGGSTF. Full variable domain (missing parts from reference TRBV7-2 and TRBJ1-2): GAGVSQSPSNKVTEKGKDVELRCDPISGHTALYWYRQSLGQGLEFLIYFQGNSAPDKSGLPSDRFSAERTGGSVSTLTIQRTQQEDSAVYLCASSLGGGSTFGSGTRLTVV.

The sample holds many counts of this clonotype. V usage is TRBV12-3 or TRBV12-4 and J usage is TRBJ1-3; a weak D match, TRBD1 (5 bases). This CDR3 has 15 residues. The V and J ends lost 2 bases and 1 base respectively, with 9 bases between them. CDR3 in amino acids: CASSLIAGSGNTIYF. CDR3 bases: TGTGCCAGCAGTTTAATCGCAGGGTCTGGAAACACCATATATTTT.

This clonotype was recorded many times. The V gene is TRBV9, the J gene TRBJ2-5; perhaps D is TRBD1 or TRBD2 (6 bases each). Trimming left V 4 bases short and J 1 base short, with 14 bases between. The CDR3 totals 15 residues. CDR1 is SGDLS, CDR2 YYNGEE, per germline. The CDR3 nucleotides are TGTGCCAGCAGCCTCATGGAGGGGGTCCAAGAGACCCAGTACTTC. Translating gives CASSLMEGVQETQYF.

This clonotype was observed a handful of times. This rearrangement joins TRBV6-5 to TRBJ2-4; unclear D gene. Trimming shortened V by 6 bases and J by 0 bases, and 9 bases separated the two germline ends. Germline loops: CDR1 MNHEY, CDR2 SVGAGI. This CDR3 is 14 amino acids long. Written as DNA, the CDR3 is TGTGCCAGCAGAGCAACCTTAGCCAAAAACATTCAGTACTTC. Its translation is CASRATLAKNIQYF.

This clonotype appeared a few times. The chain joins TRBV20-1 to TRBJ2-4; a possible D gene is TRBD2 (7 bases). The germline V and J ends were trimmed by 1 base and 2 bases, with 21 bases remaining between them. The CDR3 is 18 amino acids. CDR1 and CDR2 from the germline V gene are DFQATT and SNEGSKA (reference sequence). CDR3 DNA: TGCAGTGCTAGAGGGCCCCGGGGGGCGGTGGTGACCAAAAACATTCAGTACTTC. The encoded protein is CSARGPRGAVVTKNIQYF.

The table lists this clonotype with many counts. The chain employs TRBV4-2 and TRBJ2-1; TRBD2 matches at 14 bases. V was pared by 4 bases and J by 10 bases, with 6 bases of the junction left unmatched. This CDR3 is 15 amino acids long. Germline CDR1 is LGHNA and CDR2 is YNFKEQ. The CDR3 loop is CASSPGLAGGGEQFF. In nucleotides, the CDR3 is TGTGCCAGCAGCCCTGGACTAGCGGGAGGAGGAGAGCAGTTCTTC.